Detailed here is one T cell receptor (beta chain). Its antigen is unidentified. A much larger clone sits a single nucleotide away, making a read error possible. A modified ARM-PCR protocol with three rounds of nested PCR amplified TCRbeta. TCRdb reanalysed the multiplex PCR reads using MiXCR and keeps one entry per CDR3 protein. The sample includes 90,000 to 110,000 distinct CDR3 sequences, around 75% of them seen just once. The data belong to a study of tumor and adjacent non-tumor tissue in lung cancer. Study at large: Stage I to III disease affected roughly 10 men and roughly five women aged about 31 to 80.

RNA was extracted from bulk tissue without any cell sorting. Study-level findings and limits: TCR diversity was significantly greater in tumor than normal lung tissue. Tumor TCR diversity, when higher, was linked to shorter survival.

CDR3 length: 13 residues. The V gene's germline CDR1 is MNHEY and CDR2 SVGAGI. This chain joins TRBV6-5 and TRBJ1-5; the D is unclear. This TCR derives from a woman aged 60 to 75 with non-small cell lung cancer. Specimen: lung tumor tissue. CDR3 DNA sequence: TGTGCCAGCTGTTACTCATCGGGTCGGCCCCAGCATTTT. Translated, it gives CASCYSSGRPQHF.